Here is one T cell receptor beta chain with its context. No antigen is known for it. Germline V gene sequence: CDR1 MNHEY, CDR2 SMNVEV (reference sequence). The CDR3 sequence is 15 residues long. The ends were cut back, 6 bases at V and 0 bases at J, with 9 bases in the middle. This sample is drawn from a study of cytomegalovirus exposure and HLA in healthy donors. Across the whole study: Drawn from HLA-typed donors, tens of millions of unique TCRs were held in an early data release. Findings and caveats of the study: CMV antigen specificity of three CMV-associated chains was confirmed in vitro. Reportedly, diagnosis of cytomegalovirus status by the classifier showed high specificity and sensitivity.

60 Vbeta and 13 Jbeta primers were used in PCR. Measured with immunoSEQ multiplex PCR; TCRdb has only the in-frame clones, and not every one. Altogether 160,000 or so clones are present, approximately 77% being singletons, with the ten largest covering roughly 2.1%. The sequenced sample was PBMCs. The V and J genes are TRBV27 and TRBJ2-6; no firm D call. The origin of this receptor is a man aged 50-60 years in good health and CMV-seropositive. For the CDR3, the DNA is TGTGCCAGCAGGAGGCTCAGCTCTGGGGCCAACGTCCTGACTTTC. Protein sequence: CASRRLSSGANVLTF. Full variable domain (rest looked up from reference TRBV27 and TRBJ2-6): EAQVTQNPRYLITVTGKKLTVTCSQNMNHEYMSWYRQDPGLGLRQIYYSMNVEVTDKGDVPEGYKVSRKEKRNFPLILESPSPNQTSLYFCASRRLSSGANVLTFGAGSRLTVL.